What follows are 9 T cell receptor beta chains derived from one specimen sequenced in a study of PD-1 blockade in classical Hodgkin lymphoma. The data were produced by immunoSEQ multiplex PCR, yet TCRdb's version contains in-frame clones alone and is incomplete. Of 90,000 to 95,000 clones listed, about 91% are singletons. Each patient relapsed following autologous stem cell transplantation, and prior brentuximab vedotin exposure differed. Sequenced material: peripheral blood mononuclear cells (PBMCs), taken before the second cycle of nivolumab. These receptors were taken from a human donor with classical Hodgkin lymphoma.

CDR3 DNA: TGCAGCGTTGAGGAGGGGGCCGGCTCCTACGAGCAGTACTTC. Translating it yields CSVEEGAGSYEQYF. The V and J genes are TRBV29-1 and TRBJ2-7, with a tentative D call TRBD1 (7 bases). V was shortened by 3 bases and J by 0 bases, with 12 bases between the two germline ends. CDR3 length: 14 residues. Germline assignment: CDR1 SQVTM and CDR2 ANQGSEA.

This chain joins TRBV11-3 and TRBJ2-1, with TRBD2 matching 7 bases. This CDR3 comprises 15 residues. After removal of 6 bases from V and 10 bases from J, the junction contained 15 bases not matched to a gene. The germline CDR1 and CDR2 sequences are SGHNT and YENEEA. The CDR3 here is CASSSALAGVEEQFF. The CDR3 DNA is TGTGCCAGCAGTTCAGCACTGGCGGGAGTTGAAGAGCAGTTCTTC.

V is TRBV20-1 and J is TRBJ2-1, with D hard to call. The V end lost 3 bases, the J end lost 7 bases, and 7 bases lay between the germline ends. CDR3 length: 11 residues. CDR1 is DFQATT, CDR2 SNEGSKA, per germline (reference sequence). The CDR3 region is CSASGGNEQFF. The CDR3, as DNA: TGCAGTGCTAGTGGTGGGAATGAGCAGTTCTTC.

This clone was observed a single time. V is TRBV4-1 and J is TRBJ2-2; no firm D call. V gave up 2 bases and J gave up 0 bases, with 10 bases separating them. This CDR3 contains 16 residues. Germline lookup yields CDR1 MGHRA and CDR2 YSYEKL. Here the CDR3 DNA reads TGCGCCAGCAGCCAACCGAGGTCAACGAACACCGGGGAGCTGTTTTTT. Amino acid sequence: CASSQPRSTNTGELFF.

The chain carries TRBV13 and TRBJ2-2; 8 positions agree with TRBD1. Germline CDR1 reads PRHDT; CDR2 reads FYEKMQ (reference sequence). Trimming removed 4 bases from V and 7 bases from J; junction bases left unmatched: 5. The length of the CDR3 is 14 residues. CDR3 DNA: TGTGCCAGCAGCTCGACAGGGGAAGACGGGGAGCTGTTTTTT. This translates into CASSSTGEDGELFF. The entire variable domain, with the rest obtained from reference TRBV13 and TRBJ2-2, is as follows: AAGVIQSPRHLIKEKRETATLKCYPIPRHDTVYWYQQGPGQDPQFLISFYEKMQSDKGSIPDRFSAQQFSDYHSELNMSSLELGDSALYFCASSSTGEDGELFFGEGSRLTVL.

This chain links TRBV11-1 with TRBJ1-4; D ambiguous. V lost 2 bases to trimming and J lost 14 bases, with 15 bases between them. Germline V CDR1 and CDR2: SGHAT, FQDESV (reference sequence). This CDR3 has 13 residues. CDR3 nucleotide sequence: TGTGCCAGCAGCTTAAAGGGTCCCGATCGGCTGTTTTTT. Residues: CASSLKGPDRLFF.

The gene calls are TRBV6-6 and TRBJ2-7; TRBD1 is a possible D gene (6 bases). This CDR3 is built from 15 residues. Germline V gene lookup returns CDR1 MNHNY and CDR2 SVGAGI (reference sequence). Trimming shortened V by 4 bases and J by 6 bases, and 19 bases separated the two germline ends. The CDR3 spells CASSWGTSLIFEQYF. The CDR3 nucleotides are TGTGCCAGCAGTTGGGGGACATCCTTGATTTTCGAGCAGTACTTC.

The rearrangement joins TRBV28 to TRBJ2-4; no definite D call. The CDR3 loop spans 16 amino acids. CDR1 is MDHEN, CDR2 SYDVKM, per germline. The V end was cut by 9 bases, the J end by 0 bases, with 18 bases between. The CDR3 DNA reads as TGTGCCAGTACTACTTCAGGCGCCTTAGCCAAAAACATTCAGTACTTC. This translates into CASTTSGALAKNIQYF. Based on the CDR3 plus reference TRBV28 and TRBJ2-4, the full variable domain is DVKVTQSSRYLVKRTGEKVFLECVQDMDHENMFWYRQDPGLGLRLIYFSYDVKMKEKGDIPEGYSVSREKKERFSLILESASTNQTSMYLCASTTSGALAKNIQYFGAGTRLSVL.

The chain has TRBV15 and TRBJ2-3; no clear D gene. CDR1 is LNHNV, CDR2 YYDKDF, per germline (reference sequence). This CDR3 has 12 amino acids. V was clipped by 6 bases and J by 2 bases, with 6 bases between them. The CDR3 sequence: CATRRITDTQYF. As DNA, the CDR3 is TGTGCCACCAGGCGAATCACAGATACGCAGTATTTT. The entire variable domain, with the rest obtained from reference TRBV15 and TRBJ2-3, is as follows: DAMVIQNPRYQVTQFGKPVTLSCSQTLNHNVMYWYQQKSSQAPKLLFHYYDKDFNNEADTPDNFQSRRPNTSFCFLDIRSPGLGDTAMYLCATRRITDTQYFGPGTRLTVL.